Given below is one T cell receptor (beta chain) in context. V was clipped by 3 bases and J by 6 bases; unmatched bases: 2. The CDR3 covers 14 residues. Germline CDR1 MNHEY, CDR2 SMNVEV (reference sequence). The sample is drawn from a study of blood T cell repertoires in COVID-19. In the study overall: COVID-19 samples, acute and convalescent, were from the United States, Italy and Spain. T cells, B-cell-depleted T cells, or PBMCs provided the cDNA or gDNA that served as material.

Authors' data handling: Reference gene primer amplification gave estimated nucleated cell counts. Sequencing was performed with immunoSEQ multiplex PCR; in TCRdb, only in-frame clones are kept and a portion is missing. V, J and clone size reflect that table, while D and trimming were determined from the DNA. The sample holds about 120,000 clones, 80% seen once. The source of this sequence is a man in his 70s with acute or convalescent COVID-19. The chain carries TRBV27 and TRBJ1-6; 7 bases agree with TRBD1. Sequencing input: peripheral blood. CDR3 nucleotide sequence: TGTGCCAGCAGTTTGACAGGGCCTAATTCACCCCTCCACTTT. Its protein is CASSLTGPNSPLHF.